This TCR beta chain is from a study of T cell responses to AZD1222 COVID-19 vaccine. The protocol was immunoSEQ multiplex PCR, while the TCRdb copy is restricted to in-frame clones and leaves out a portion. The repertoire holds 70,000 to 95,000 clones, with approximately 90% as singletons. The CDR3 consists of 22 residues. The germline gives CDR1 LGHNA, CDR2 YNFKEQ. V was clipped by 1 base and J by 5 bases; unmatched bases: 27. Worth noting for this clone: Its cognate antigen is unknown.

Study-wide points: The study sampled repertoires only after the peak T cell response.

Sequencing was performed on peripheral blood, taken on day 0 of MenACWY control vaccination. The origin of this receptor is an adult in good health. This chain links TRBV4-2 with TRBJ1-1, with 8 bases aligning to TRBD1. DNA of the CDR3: TGTGCCAGCAGCCAAGTAAGAAGCCGAGGGACAGGTTTTTTCAGATCATGGACTGAAGCTTTCTTT. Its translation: CASSQVRSRGTGFFRSWTEAFF.